This T cell receptor (beta chain) was identified in a study of blood T cells in healthy people across ages. Study-wide findings and caveats: It was not known whether donors were CMV positive (a possible confounder of expanded clonotype changes). Diversity of TCR beta per million T cells declined in a roughly linear way with age. Conclusively comparing naive with antigen-experienced cells was impossible with unsorted PBMCs.

As concerns this clonotype: Its specificity is unknown.

Through a sample-barcoded 5' primer and a J-beta primer mix, a second PCR was run for roughly 6 to 11 cycles. TCRdb redid the calling of the 5' RACE reads with MiXCR, one entry per CDR3 protein. Of about 930,000 distinct CDR3 sequences in the sample, under 35% are singletons; the top ten hold 10% to 13%. Trimming took 6 bases from V and 6 from J, leaving 12 bases between them. CDR1 and CDR2 (germline): MDHEN, SYDVKM. The length of the CDR3 is 12 residues. This sample was shared with a second study, whose subject was T cells of mothers and their children.

The chain couples TRBV28 to TRBJ2-7; a weak D match, TRBD2 (5 bases). The material sequenced was blood. This receptor was taken from a middle-aged woman in good health. The CDR3 DNA reads as TGTGCCAGCAGATACCTAGCTGGCGAGCAGTACTTC. This codes for CASRYLAGEQYF.